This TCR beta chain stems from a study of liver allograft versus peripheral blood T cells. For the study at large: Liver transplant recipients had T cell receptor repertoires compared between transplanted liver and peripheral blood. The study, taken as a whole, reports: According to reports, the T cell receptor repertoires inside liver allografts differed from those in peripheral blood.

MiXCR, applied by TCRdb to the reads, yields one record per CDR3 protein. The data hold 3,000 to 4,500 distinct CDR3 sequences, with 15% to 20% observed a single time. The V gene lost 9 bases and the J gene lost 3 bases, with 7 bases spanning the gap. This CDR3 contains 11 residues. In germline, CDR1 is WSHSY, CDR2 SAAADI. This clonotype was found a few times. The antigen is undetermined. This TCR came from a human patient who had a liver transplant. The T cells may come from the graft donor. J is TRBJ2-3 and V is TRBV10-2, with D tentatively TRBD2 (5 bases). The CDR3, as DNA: TGCGCCAGTGGGGAGACAGATACGCAGTATTTT. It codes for CASGETDTQYF.